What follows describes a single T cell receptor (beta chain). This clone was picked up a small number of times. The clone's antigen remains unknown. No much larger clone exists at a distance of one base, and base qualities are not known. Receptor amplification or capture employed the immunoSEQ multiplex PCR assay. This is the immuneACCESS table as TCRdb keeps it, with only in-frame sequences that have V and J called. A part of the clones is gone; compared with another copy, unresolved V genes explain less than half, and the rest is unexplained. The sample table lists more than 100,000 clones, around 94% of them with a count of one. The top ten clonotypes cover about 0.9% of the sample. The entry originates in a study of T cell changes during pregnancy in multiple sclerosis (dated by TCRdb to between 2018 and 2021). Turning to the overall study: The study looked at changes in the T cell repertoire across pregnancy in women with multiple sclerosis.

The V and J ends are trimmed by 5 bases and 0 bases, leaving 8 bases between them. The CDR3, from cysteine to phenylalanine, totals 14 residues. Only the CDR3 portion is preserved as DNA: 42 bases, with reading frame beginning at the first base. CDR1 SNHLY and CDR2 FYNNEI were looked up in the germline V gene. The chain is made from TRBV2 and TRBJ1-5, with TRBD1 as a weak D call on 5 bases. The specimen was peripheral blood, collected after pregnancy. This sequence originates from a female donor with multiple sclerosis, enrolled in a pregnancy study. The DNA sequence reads TGTGCCAGCAGTCAGGGTTATAGCAATCAGCCCCAGCATTTT. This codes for CASSQGYSNQPQHF.